This T cell receptor beta chain appears in the sequencing data of a study of identical twins. TCRdb analysed the 5' RACE reads with MiXCR anew, one entry per CDR3 protein. The sample yields 1,800,000 or so distinct CDR3 sequences, around 33% seen once. Germline V gene data show CDR1 as SNHLY and CDR2 as FYNNEI. The CDR3 has 16 residues. Trimming pared 8 bases from V and 0 bases from J, leaving 18 bases between. The material sequenced was cord blood. The receptor was derived from a newborn girl in good health. This rearrangement joins TRBV2 to TRBJ2-3, with D hard to call. The CDR3 loop is CASFQVPPPSTDTQYF. The DNA of the CDR3 is TGTGCCAGCTTCCAGGTCCCCCCCCCTAGCACAGATACGCAGTATTTT.